This T cell receptor (beta chain) is from a study of low-dose radiotherapy and immunotherapy resistance in tumors. CDR1 is DFQATT and CDR2 is SNEGSKA in the germline V gene (reference sequence). The CDR3 consists of 12 residues. Primers used for first-strand cDNA, a TRAV- and TRBV-specific set, covered both alpha and beta chains. Over 20 PCR cycles, TCRs were amplified from a constant-region primer and V-primer adapter. TCRdb independently ran MiXCR on the reads; one entry per CDR3 protein. The sample has 65,000 to 85,000 distinct CDR3 sequences; about a sixth are singletons. The time point denotes: after trial treatment. Stated treatment: LDRT plus nivolumab, ipilimumab, low-dose cyclophosphamide and aspirin (RACIN trial). This clonotype showed up many times.

Material: PBMCs, obtained after low-dose radiotherapy plus immunotherapy. The sequence was obtained from a male donor with prostate cancer. V is TRBV20-1 and J is TRBJ2-7, with 9 bases aligning to TRBD1. DNA for the CDR3: TGCAGCGGGGGACAGGGCCGCTACGAGCAGTACTTC. Translating it yields CSGGQGRYEQYF.